These 7 T cell receptor beta chains originate from one sample sequenced in a study of T cell responses to AZD1222 COVID-19 vaccine. Sequencing was performed with immunoSEQ multiplex PCR; in TCRdb, only in-frame clones are kept and a portion is missing. The table records about 110,000 clones, around 90% of them present only once. The source material was peripheral blood, sampled on day 0 of AZD1222 vaccination. These receptors were obtained from an adult in good health.

The chain joins TRBV7-9 to TRBJ1-2, with D unclear. CDR1 is SEHNR, CDR2 FQNEAQ, per germline (reference sequence). The CDR3 runs 15 residues. Trimming left V 5 bases short and J 7 bases short, with 20 bases between. DNA of the CDR3: TGTGCCAGCAGCCCGAGCGGCCCGGTTCAATTTGGCTACACCTTC. Its protein product is CASSPSGPVQFGYTF.

This clone showed up just once. The CDR3 region is CASNPSGTPDYEQYF. CDR3 coding DNA: TGTGCCAGCAACCCCTCCGGGACACCTGACTACGAGCAGTACTTC. The chain employs TRBV6-5 and TRBJ2-7; tentative D call: TRBD1 (6 bases). Germline values: CDR1 MNHEY, CDR2 SVGAGI. The CDR3 spans 15 residues. V gave up 7 bases and J gave up 3 bases, with 19 bases separating them.

The chain combines TRBV19 with TRBJ1-3; weak D call: TRBD1 (6 bases). The ends were cut back, 7 bases at V and 0 bases at J, with 10 bases in the middle. The CDR3 spans 14 residues. The germline V gene has CDR1 LNHDA and CDR2 SQIVND (reference sequence). CDR3 sequence reads: CASKGTHSGNTIYF. The CDR3 region has the DNA TGTGCCAGTAAAGGGACACACTCTGGAAACACCATATATTTT.

The chain joins TRBV27 to TRBJ2-3; tentatively, D is TRBD1 (6 bases). CDR3 length: 14 amino acids. Trimming stripped 5 bases from V and 6 bases from J, with 15 bases between. CDR1 is MNHEY and CDR2 is SMNVEV in the germline V gene (reference sequence). The chain's CDR3 is CASSPTGVLDTQYF. The CDR3 DNA is TGTGCCAGCAGTCCGACAGGAGTCCTGGATACGCAGTATTTT.

V is TRBV7-6 and J is TRBJ2-2, with D unclear. Germline values: CDR1 SGHVS, CDR2 FNYEAQ. Between the trimmed V and J ends, which lost 0 bases and 4 bases, there was a span of 3 bases. There are 13 residues in the CDR3. The chain's CDR3 is CASSLAGTGELFF. In DNA form, the CDR3 reads TGTGCCAGCAGCTTAGCGGGCACCGGGGAGCTGTTTTTT.

V usage is TRBV7-2 and J usage is TRBJ2-5; D gene unclear. The CDR3 is 15 amino acids. Germline V lookup: CDR1 SGHTA, CDR2 FQGNSA. Trimming shortened V by 1 base and J by 1 base, and 10 bases separated the two germline ends. CDR3 region: CASSLVVGVQETQYF. CDR3 coding DNA: TGTGCCAGCAGCTTAGTTGTTGGGGTCCAAGAGACCCAGTACTTC.

This chain joins TRBV6-5 and TRBJ2-7; possible D gene TRBD2, 6 bases. Trimming removed 6 bases at V and 7 bases at J, with 19 bases between. CDR1 and CDR2 (germline): MNHEY, SVGAGI. This CDR3 region has 14 residues. CDR3 DNA: TGTGCCAGCAGCCAGTCCAGGGTCGCGGGAGAGCAGTACTTC. As protein: CASSQSRVAGEQYF.